This TCR beta chain was sequenced during a study of metastatic and nonmetastatic thyroid tumors. For the study at large: Comparison of repertoires was carried out across blood and tumor or nodule tissue from malignant and benign thyroid patients. Study-level points and caveats: The study reportedly found significantly higher TCR beta diversity in malignant thyroid tumors than benign nodules, in blood and tumor.

Authors' data handling: Researchers built a distant-metastasis classifier for papillary thyroid cancer that drew on CDR3 differences across clinicopathological groups. TCRdb re-analyzed the PCR reads through MiXCR. The V and J calls here are based on TCRdb, not the publication. This table holds tens of thousands of clones, less than 25% found once. This clone was found many times. Its antigen is still unknown. Germline CDR1 and CDR2: SGDLS and YYNGEE. This CDR3 region has 16 residues. V dropped 4 bases and J dropped 1 base, with 18 bases sitting between them. Patients had received no treatment of any kind before thyroid surgery.

The chain carries TRBV9 and TRBJ2-7; TRBD1 or TRBD2 may be the D gene (6 bases each). The sequencing input was blood. This sequence was found in a male donor with papillary thyroid cancer or a benign thyroid nodule (not recorded which). Some clones in this sample may be carry-over from other donors' samples. The CDR3 region is CASSPALGGPSYEQYF. CDR3 bases: TGTGCCAGCAGCCCCGCTCTGGGGGGCCCGTCCTACGAGCAGTACTTC.